A selection of T cell receptor beta chains follows, all from one sample in a study of blood T cell repertoires in COVID-19. The repertoire was sequenced with immunoSEQ multiplex PCR; TCRdb's copy has only in-frame clones and lacks some. Here the sample spans 250,000 or so clones, about 82% being singletons. The specimen sequenced was peripheral blood. The receptors shown here come from a man older than 75 with acute or convalescent COVID-19. Both conserved end residues are part of each CDR3. A D gene is named only where the DNA matches it firmly. Size is omitted from some rows. Given values are once, few, many or a class for expanded clones.

CDR3 protein: CASSIDPAAANYGYTF
CDR3 DNA: TGTGCCAGTAGTATAGATCCGGCGGCAGCTAACTATGGCTACACCTTC
J gene: TRBJ1-2
V gene: TRBV19
clone size: once
D gene: -

CDR3 protein: CASSYRTSAYNEQFF
CDR3 DNA: TGTGCCAGCAGTTACCGGACTAGCGCCTACAATGAGCAGTTCTTC
J gene: TRBJ2-1
V gene: TRBV6-5
clone size: -
D gene: TRBD2

CDR3 protein: CASSLSGSYEQYF
CDR3 DNA: TGTGCCAGCAGCTTATCAGGGTCCTACGAGCAGTACTTC
J gene: TRBJ2-7
V gene: TRBV7-9
clone size: -
D gene: -

CDR3 protein: CASSWDSTNSPLHF
CDR3 DNA: TGTGCCAGCAGCTGGGACAGTACAAATTCACCCCTCCACTTT
J gene: TRBJ1-6
V gene: TRBV11-2
clone size: -
D gene: TRBD1

CDR3 protein: CASSYLDKNEQYF
CDR3 DNA: TGTGCCAGCAGTTACTTGGACAAGAACGAGCAGTACTTC
J gene: TRBJ2-7
V gene: TRBV6-5
clone size: few
D gene: -

CDR3 protein: CASSLAPGGYNEQFF
CDR3 DNA: TGTGCCAGCAGCTTAGCTCCTGGGGGGTACAATGAGCAGTTCTTC
J gene: TRBJ2-1
V gene: TRBV7-2
clone size: -
D gene: -

CDR3 protein: CASSFRTAYEQYF
CDR3 DNA: TGTGCCAGCAGTTTCCGGACAGCCTACGAGCAGTACTTC
J gene: TRBJ2-7
V gene: TRBV27
clone size: -
D gene: -

CDR3 protein: CASSVDLTPGQTDTQYF
CDR3 DNA: TGTGCCAGCAGCGTAGACCTTACCCCGGGACAGACAGATACGCAGTATTTT
J gene: TRBJ2-3
V gene: TRBV9
clone size: few
D gene: TRBD1

CDR3 protein: CASSVERERTEAFF
CDR3 DNA: TGTGCCAGCAGCGTGGAACGGGAACGGACTGAAGCTTTCTTT
J gene: TRBJ1-1
V gene: TRBV9
clone size: -
D gene: -

CDR3 protein: CASSREGEQFF
CDR3 DNA: TGTGCCAGCAGCAGGGAGGGGGAGCAGTTCTTC
J gene: TRBJ2-1
V gene: TRBV7-2
clone size: -
D gene: TRBD2

CDR3 protein: CASSPTQASYEQYF
CDR3 DNA: TGTGCCAGCTCACCTACCCAGGCCTCCTACGAGCAGTACTTC
J gene: TRBJ2-7
V gene: TRBV18
clone size: -
D gene: -

CDR3 protein: CATSREHRRSSGNTIYF
CDR3 DNA: TGTGCCACCAGCAGAGAGCACAGGCGAAGCTCTGGAAACACCATATATTTT
J gene: TRBJ1-3
V gene: TRBV15
clone size: -
D gene: -

CDR3 protein: CASSGQMNTEAFF
CDR3 DNA: TGTGCCAGCAGCGGACAGATGAACACTGAAGCTTTCTTT
J gene: TRBJ1-1
V gene: TRBV28
clone size: -
D gene: -

CDR3 protein: CASSPRLSPYSEQYF
CDR3 DNA: TGTGCCAGTAGTCCTCGACTGTCCCCGTATTCCGAGCAGTACTTC
J gene: TRBJ2-7
V gene: TRBV19
clone size: -
D gene: -

CDR3 protein: CASSLNAGGFGYTF
CDR3 DNA: TGTGCCAGCAGCTTAAACGCGGGGGGGTTTGGCTACACCTTC
J gene: TRBJ1-2
V gene: TRBV7-2
clone size: -
D gene: -

CDR3 protein: CASSMGRDTNYGYTF
CDR3 DNA: TGTGCCAGTAGTATGGGCCGGGACACCAACTATGGCTACACCTTC
J gene: TRBJ1-2
V gene: TRBV19
clone size: -
D gene: -

CDR3 protein: CASRSLAGSNQPQHF
CDR3 DNA: TGTGCCAGCAGATCACTAGCGGGTAGCAATCAGCCCCAGCATTTT
J gene: TRBJ1-5
V gene: TRBV28
clone size: -
D gene: -

CDR3 protein: CASMILAGPYEQYF
CDR3 DNA: TGCGCCAGCATGATACTAGCGGGTCCCTACGAGCAGTACTTC
J gene: TRBJ2-7
V gene: TRBV10-2
clone size: -
D gene: TRBD2

CDR3 protein: CASSQDRTGELFF
CDR3 DNA: TGCGCCAGCAGCCAAGATCGGACCGGGGAGCTGTTTTTT
J gene: TRBJ2-2
V gene: TRBV4-1
clone size: few
D gene: -

CDR3 protein: CASSSGILYGYTF
CDR3 DNA: TGTGCCAGCAGTTCCGGGATCCTCTATGGCTACACCTTC
J gene: TRBJ1-2
V gene: TRBV28
clone size: -
D gene: -

CDR3 protein: CASSSGLAGVREQFF
CDR3 DNA: TGTGCCAGCAGCTCCGGACTAGCGGGAGTCCGTGAGCAGTTCTTC
J gene: TRBJ2-1
V gene: TRBV7-3
clone size: once
D gene: TRBD2

CDR3 protein: CASSFRGQGAGELFF
CDR3 DNA: TGTGCCAGCAGTTTCAGGGGGCAAGGGGCCGGGGAGCTGTTTTTT
J gene: TRBJ2-2
V gene: TRBV28
clone size: -
D gene: TRBD1

CDR3 protein: CASSQDMGLAGAQETQYF
CDR3 DNA: TGTGCCAGCAGCCAAGATATGGGACTAGCGGGGGCCCAAGAGACCCAGTACTTC
J gene: TRBJ2-5
V gene: TRBV3-1/TRBV3-2
clone size: -
D gene: TRBD2

CDR3 protein: CASSLTGGQVETQYF
CDR3 DNA: TGCGCCAGCAGCTTGACAGGGGGGCAAGTGGAGACCCAGTACTTC
J gene: TRBJ2-5
V gene: TRBV5-1
clone size: -
D gene: TRBD1

CDR3 protein: CASSPVTGLEQYF
CDR3 DNA: TGTGCTAGCAGCCCGGTGACAGGGCTCGAGCAGTACTTC
J gene: TRBJ2-7
V gene: TRBV7-7
clone size: -
D gene: TRBD1

CDR3 protein: CASRGGQTNYGYTF
CDR3 DNA: TGTGCCAGCAGGGGGGGACAGACTAACTATGGCTACACCTTC
J gene: TRBJ1-2
V gene: TRBV2
clone size: -
D gene: TRBD1

CDR3 protein: CASRNPGVPQETQYF
CDR3 DNA: TGTGCCAGCAGGAACCCGGGGGTACCTCAAGAGACCCAGTACTTC
J gene: TRBJ2-5
V gene: TRBV28
clone size: -
D gene: -

CDR3 protein: CASTDQVTASQYF
CDR3 DNA: TGTGCCAGCACCGACCAGGTCACAGCCAGTCAGTACTTC
J gene: TRBJ2-4
V gene: TRBV28
clone size: -
D gene: -

CDR3 protein: CASSPGTQYNEQFF
CDR3 DNA: TGTGCCAGCTCACCCGGGACTCAATACAATGAGCAGTTCTTC
J gene: TRBJ2-1
V gene: TRBV18
clone size: -
D gene: -

CDR3 protein: CATYTGTGSYEQYF
CDR3 DNA: TGTGCCACATATACCGGGACAGGGAGCTACGAGCAGTACTTC
J gene: TRBJ2-7
V gene: TRBV10-3
clone size: -
D gene: TRBD1

CDR3 protein: CRASSTSGSHEQYF
CDR3 DNA: TGCAGAGCTTCCTCGACTAGCGGGAGTCACGAGCAGTACTTC
J gene: TRBJ2-7
V gene: TRBV29-1
clone size: -
D gene: TRBD2

CDR3 protein: CASEGQFNSPLHF
CDR3 DNA: TGTGCCAGCGAGGGACAGTTTAATTCACCCCTCCACTTT
J gene: TRBJ1-6
V gene: TRBV28
clone size: -
D gene: TRBD1

CDR3 protein: CASSLYTSGRAHREFF
CDR3 DNA: TGTGCCAGCAGCTTATACACTAGCGGGAGAGCCCACAGGGAGTTCTTC
J gene: TRBJ2-1
V gene: TRBV7-9
clone size: -
D gene: TRBD2

CDR3 protein: CASSPSQGARYGYTF
CDR3 DNA: TGTGCCAGCAGCCCCTCACAGGGGGCGCGTTATGGCTACACCTTC
J gene: TRBJ1-2
V gene: TRBV6-4
clone size: -
D gene: TRBD1

CDR3 protein: CASTPGNHEQFF
CDR3 DNA: TGTGCCAGCACCCCAGGTAACCATGAGCAGTTCTTC
J gene: TRBJ2-1
V gene: TRBV7-2
clone size: -
D gene: -

CDR3 protein: CAGGGETNEKLFF
CDR3 DNA: TGTGCCGGCGGGGGCGAGACTAATGAAAAACTGTTTTTT
J gene: TRBJ1-4
V gene: TRBV11-3
clone size: once
D gene: -

CDR3 protein: CASSLRQEGTQYF
CDR3 DNA: TGTGCCAGCAGTTTGCGACAGGAAGGTACGCAGTATTTT
J gene: TRBJ2-3
V gene: TRBV28
clone size: once
D gene: -